This T cell receptor (beta chain) was identified in a study of T cell repertoires in cytomegalovirus infection. Whole-study context: Researchers turned to recently identified HLA-C-restricted CMV epitopes as well as well-studied HLA-B-restricted ones. Indications came from public TCR beta signatures; they pointed to CMV infection and to a matching HLA type.

TCRdb called the reads again in MiXCR, with one record for every CDR3 protein. This table has 100,000 to 150,000 distinct CDR3 sequences, about 31% appearing once. Study observations and caveats: HLA-C-restricted, CMV-specific TCR beta clonotypes were dominant ex vivo. Using cumulative public TCR beta family frequency, the authors identified those who carried CMV together with the relevant HLA.

Turning to this clonotype: The antigen is unknown.

The source of this sequence is a human donor in good health (CMV status not recorded). Some clones in this sample may be carry-over from other donors' samples. The sequencing here drew on CD8+ T cells from cultured PBMCs, taken from culture after CMV antigen stimulation.

The CDR3: CSVTKLLTGLTPGTQYF. Written as DNA, the CDR3 is TGCAGCGTGACGAAGTTACTGACGGGACTAACTCCGGGTACGCAGTATTTT. The chain employs TRBV29-1 and TRBJ2-3; TRBD2 matches at 7 bases. Germline CDR1 and CDR2: SQVTM and ANQGSEA. The CDR3 contains 17 residues. Trimming removed 6 bases from V and 8 bases from J; junction bases left unmatched: 23.